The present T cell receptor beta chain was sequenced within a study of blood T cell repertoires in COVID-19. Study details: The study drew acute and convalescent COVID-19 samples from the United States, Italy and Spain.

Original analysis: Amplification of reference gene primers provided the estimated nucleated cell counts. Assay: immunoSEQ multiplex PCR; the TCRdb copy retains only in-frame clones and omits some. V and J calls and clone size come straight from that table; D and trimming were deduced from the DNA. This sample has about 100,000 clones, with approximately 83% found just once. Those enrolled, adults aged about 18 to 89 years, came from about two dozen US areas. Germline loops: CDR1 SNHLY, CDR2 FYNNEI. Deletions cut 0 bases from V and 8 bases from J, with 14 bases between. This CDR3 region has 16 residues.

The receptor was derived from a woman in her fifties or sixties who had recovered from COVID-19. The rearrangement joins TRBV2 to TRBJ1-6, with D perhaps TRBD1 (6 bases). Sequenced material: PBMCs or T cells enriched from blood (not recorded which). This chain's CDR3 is CASSEAAGGAYSPLHF. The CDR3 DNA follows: TGTGCCAGCAGTGAAGCAGCGGGGGGCGCTTATTCACCCCTCCACTTT.